The 17 T cell receptor beta chains below all came from one sample that was sequenced in a study of vaccination and CD4 T cells after COVID-19. Cultured CD4+ T cells had their DNA profiled by the Oncomine TCR Beta short-read assay. TCRdb analysed the PCR reads with MiXCR anew, one entry per CDR3 protein. The table has about 15,000 distinct CDR3 sequences, about half seen once. These receptors have no known antigen. Indicated treatment: roughly 10-day PBMC culture with coronavirus spike peptide pools or control peptides (ViraFEST assay). The input for sequencing was CD4+ T cells from blood, cultured in vitro, taken before SARS-CoV-2 vaccination. The receptor set was obtained from a human donor who had recovered from COVID-19.

This clonotype appeared a single time. V gene TRBV6-1 combines with J gene TRBJ1-4; D gene unclear. CDR1 MNHNS and CDR2 SASEGT come from the germline V gene. Trimming left V 6 bases short and J 8 bases short, with 16 bases between. The CDR3 consists of 14 residues. The CDR3 loop reads CASRTPRQGEKLFF. CDR3 bases: TGTGCCAGCAGGACACCCCGCCAAGGCGAAAAACTGTTTTTT.

The sample holds a few counts of this clonotype. V and J are TRBV7-8 and TRBJ2-3; 7 positions agree with TRBD1. Germline assignment: CDR1 SGHVS and CDR2 FQNEAQ. This CDR3 has 16 amino acids. The junction had 9 bases not matched to a gene; V was cut back by 5 bases and J by 1 base. The CDR3 loop is CASSLFPTGGTDTQYF. CDR3 bases: TGTGCCAGCAGCCTATTCCCTACAGGGGGCACAGATACGCAGTATTTT.

The chain has TRBV5-1 and TRBJ2-3; 8 bases are shared with TRBD2. This CDR3 is built from 16 residues. In germline, CDR1 is SGHRS, CDR2 YFSETQ. Trimming at V came to 1 base and at J to 0 bases, leaving 4 bases not matched to a gene. CDR3 bases: TGCGCCAGCAGCTTGCCGACTAGCGTTAGCACAGATACGCAGTATTTT. It yields the protein CASSLPTSVSTDTQYF. Complete variable domain (other parts from reference TRBV5-1 and TRBJ2-3): KAGVTQTPRYLIKTRGQQVTLSCSPISGHRSVSWYQQTPGQGLQFLFEYFSETQRNKGNFPGRFSGRQFSNSRSEMNVSTLELGDSALYLCASSLPTSVSTDTQYFGPGTRLTVL.

This clonotype was counted only a few times. The chain has TRBV7-3 and TRBJ2-2; 14 bases align to TRBD2. Looked up from germline, CDR1 is SGHTA and CDR2 is FQGTGA. V lost 5 bases, J lost 6 bases, and 5 bases stayed unmatched. This CDR3 region has 16 residues. DNA for the CDR3: TGTGCCAGCAGCCTGGGACTAGCGGGAGCGGCCGGGGAGCTGTTTTTT. Protein sequence: CASSLGLAGAAGELFF.

V usage is TRBV10-3 and J usage is TRBJ2-7; 7 nucleotides agree with TRBD1. Unmatched junction bases numbered 6, after V lost 10 bases and J lost 0 bases. The CDR3 length is 13 residues. In germline, CDR1 is ENHRY, CDR2 SYGVKD. The CDR3 DNA sequence: TGTGCCACCCGACAGGGAACCTCCTACGAGCAGTACTTC. Its protein is CATRQGTSYEQYF.

This clonotype counts as medium-sized. The chain couples TRBV10-1 to TRBJ1-1; maybe TRBD1 (5 bases). V lost 5 bases and J 6 bases, leaving 10 bases between the germline ends. Germline-derived CDR1 and CDR2 are WNHNN and SYGVQD (reference sequence). CDR3 length equals 12 residues. Written as DNA, the CDR3 is TGCGCCAGCAGTCTACAGGAGTCTGAAGCTTTCTTT. The encoded protein is CASSLQESEAFF.

The sample holds a few counts of this clonotype. The J gene is TRBJ1-1, the V gene TRBV7-2; D is perhaps TRBD1 (5 bases). Germline CDR1 reads SGHTA; CDR2 reads FQGNSA. CDR3 size: 15 residues. V lost 5 bases to trimming and J lost 4 bases, with 17 bases between them. The DNA for the CDR3 is TGTGCCAGCAGCCTAAAGAGATCGGGGCCCACTGAAGCTTTCTTT. Translating it yields CASSLKRSGPTEAFF.

This chain connects TRBV7-2 to TRBJ1-6; no clear D gene. This CDR3 comprises 15 residues. Germline CDR1 is SGHTA and CDR2 is FQGNSA. V was clipped by 5 bases and J by 7 bases, with 15 bases between them. CDR3 nucleotides: TGTGCCAGCAGCGTAGAAATTGGGAGGAATTCACCCCTCCACTTT. It is translated as CASSVEIGRNSPLHF.

The chain has TRBV7-2 and TRBJ2-3; D remains ambiguous. V lost 0 bases and J lost 4, with 5 bases in between. The germline CDR1 and CDR2 sequences are SGHTA and FQGNSA. The CDR3 length is 13 residues. DNA for the CDR3: TGTGCCAGCAGCTTAGCCGCAGCAGATACGCAGTATTTT. Translation gives CASSLAAADTQYF.

This chain joins TRBV7-8 and TRBJ2-1; 10 nucleotides match TRBD1. The CDR3 consists of 15 residues. Per the germline V gene, CDR1 is SGHVS and CDR2 is FQNEAQ. After removal of 4 bases from V and 7 bases from J, the junction contained 7 bases not matched to a gene. CDR3 amino acids: CASSSGTGASNEQFF. In nucleotides, the CDR3 is TGTGCCAGCAGCTCCGGGACAGGGGCCTCAAATGAGCAGTTCTTC.

The gene calls are TRBV6-1 and TRBJ1-2; TRBD1 agrees at 8 bases. There are 16 residues in the CDR3. With V trimmed by 6 bases and J by 7 bases, 16 bases remained unmatched. Germline CDR1 reads MNHNS; CDR2 reads SASEGT. For the CDR3, the DNA is TGTGCCAGCAGCTTAACAGGACAGACAGGGGACTCTGGCTACACCTTC. It yields the protein CASSLTGQTGDSGYTF.

This clonotype was detected only a few times. The chain couples TRBV6-1 to TRBJ2-1; 8 positions match TRBD2. After removal of 5 bases from V and 9 bases from J, the junction contained 18 bases not matched to a gene. This CDR3 comprises 17 residues. The germline V gene has CDR1 MNHNS and CDR2 SASEGT. The CDR3 DNA reads TGTGCCAGCAGTCAAACTCTAGACGCGGGGGGATTATTTGAGCAGTTCTTC. It encodes CASSQTLDAGGLFEQFF.

This CDR3 is CASSTTPGRLSYEQYF. CDR3 DNA: TGTGCCAGCAGTACCACACCGGGACGCCTTTCCTACGAGCAGTACTTC. The chain employs TRBV6-2 or TRBV6-3 and TRBJ2-7; D may match TRBD1 or TRBD2 (5 bases each). Per germline, CDR1 MNHEY and CDR2 SVGEGT. The CDR3 spans 16 residues. With 5 bases removed from V and 1 base from J, the gap between germline ends came to 18 bases.

The V gene is TRBV6-5, the J gene TRBJ1-5, with D possibly being TRBD1 (5 bases). Germline V gives CDR1 MNHEY, CDR2 SVGAGI. The CDR3 contains 15 residues. The V end lost 3 bases, the J end lost 4 bases, and 13 bases lay between the germline ends. The CDR3 bases are TGTGCCAGCAGTTATCTCCGACAGATAAATCAGCCCCAGCATTTT. This gives the protein CASSYLRQINQPQHF.

The chain recombines TRBV19 with TRBJ1-2; D is possibly TRBD1 (5 bases). V was clipped by 5 bases and J by 0 bases, with 7 bases between them. Germline V gene lookup returns CDR1 LNHDA and CDR2 SQIVND (reference sequence). The CDR3 consists of 13 residues. In DNA form, the CDR3 reads TGTGCCAGTAGTGACAGTACTAACTATGGCTACACCTTC. Its translation: CASSDSTNYGYTF.

This sequence joins TRBV7-2 and TRBJ1-6; D might be TRBD1 (6 bases). CDR3 length: 14 residues. With 6 bases removed from V and 6 bases from J, the gap between germline ends came to 12 bases. Germline lookup yields CDR1 SGHTA and CDR2 FQGNSA. CDR3 in DNA: TGTGCCAGCAGACCCGGGGGCCGTAATTCACCCCTCCACTTT. It specifies CASRPGGRNSPLHF. Full variable domain (remainder filled in from reference TRBV7-2 and TRBJ1-6): GAGVSQSPSNKVTEKGKDVELRCDPISGHTALYWYRQSLGQGLEFLIYFQGNSAPDKSGLPSDRFSAERTGGSVSTLTIQRTQQEDSAVYLCASRPGGRNSPLHFGNGTRLTVT.

This clonotype was counted a few times. This chain joins TRBV7-2 and TRBJ1-5; no definite D call. This CDR3 is built from 15 residues. Trimming took off 1 base at V and 7 bases at J, with 14 bases between the two ends. The germline V gene encodes CDR1 SGHTA and CDR2 FQGNSA. In DNA form, the CDR3 reads TGTGCCAGCAGCTTAGGGCACGAGGGAGGGCAGCCCCAGCATTTT. Protein sequence: CASSLGHEGGQPQHF.